Sequencing of this T cell receptor (beta chain) was carried out in a study of blood T cell repertoires in COVID-19. This clone was counted once. TCRdb's table, derived via immunoSEQ multiplex PCR, lists solely in-frame clones and lacks some. The sample has about 150,000 clones, around 87% seen once. V dropped 4 bases and J dropped 3; count of bases not matched to a gene: 8. The CDR3 loop spans 17 amino acids. CDR1 is MNHNS, CDR2 SASEGT, per germline. The sequence came from a man older than 75 with acute or convalescent COVID-19. The sequenced material came from peripheral blood. V is TRBV6-1 and J is TRBJ2-1, with 11 positions matching TRBD2. The CDR3 DNA reads as TGTGCCAGCAGTGGTCGCGGGACTAGCGGAAACTACAATGAGCAGTTCTTC. Residues: CASSGRGTSGNYNEQFF.